This entry is about one T cell receptor beta chain. What it recognizes is unknown. Negatively enriched CD4+ T cells were divided by CD45RA into naive and memory. This table comes from immunoSEQ multiplex PCR, and its TCRdb copy is limited to in-frame clones, with some not included. The sample records some 1 million clones, 65% to 80% being singletons. The entry originates in a study of shared clonotypes between healthy human individuals. Across the study: The study enrolled two women and a few men aged 18 to 49.

Study-level findings and limits: The generation probabilities recorded for non-shared clonotypes fell below those of clonotypes shared by all four donors. Among the subsets, naive ones generally showed larger estimated richness than memory ones.

The CDR3 is 14 residues long. The V and J ends lost 0 bases and 6 bases, in that order; junction bases with no gene match: 7. The germline V gene has CDR1 SQVTM and CDR2 ANQGSEA. What was sequenced was memory CD4+ T cells sorted from blood. Subset defined: CD45RA-negative fraction. The gene calls are TRBV29-1 and TRBJ2-5, with TRBD1 matching over 7 bases. This sequence was found in a man younger than 35 in good health. The CDR3 sequence is CSVEDLQGMKTQYF. The DNA of the CDR3 is TGCAGCGTTGAAGATTTACAGGGGATGAAGACCCAGTACTTC. The full variable domain, completed using reference TRBV29-1 and TRBJ2-5, is SAVISQKPSRDICQRGTSLTIQCQVDSQVTMMFWYRQQPGQSLTLIATANQGSEATYESGFVIDKFPISRPNLTFSTLTVSNMSPEDSSIYLCSVEDLQGMKTQYFGPGTRLLVL.